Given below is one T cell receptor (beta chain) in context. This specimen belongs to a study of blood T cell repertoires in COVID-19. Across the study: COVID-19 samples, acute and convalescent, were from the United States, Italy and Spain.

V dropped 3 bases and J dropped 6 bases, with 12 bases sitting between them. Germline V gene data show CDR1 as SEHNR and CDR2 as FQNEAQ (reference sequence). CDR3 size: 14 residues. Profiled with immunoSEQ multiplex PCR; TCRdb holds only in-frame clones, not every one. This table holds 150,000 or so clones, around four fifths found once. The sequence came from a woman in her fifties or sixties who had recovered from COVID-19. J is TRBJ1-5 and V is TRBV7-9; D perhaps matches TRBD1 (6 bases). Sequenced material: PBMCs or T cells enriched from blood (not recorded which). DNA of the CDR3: TGTGCCAGCAGCTTTGATGGACAGTTTCAGCCCCAGCATTTT. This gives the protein CASSFDGQFQPQHF.